The 21 T cell receptor beta chains given below trace back to one sample, sequenced in a study of vaccination effects on CD4 cells after COVID-19. The data were produced by immunoSEQ multiplex PCR, yet TCRdb's version contains in-frame clones alone and is incomplete. The sample carries about 40,000 clones, about 62% recorded once. For these receptors, no antigen is known. Isolation of CD4+ T cells took place after 10 to 11 days of culture. Vaccine administered to participants consisted of two doses of either BNT162b2 or mRNA-1273. The starting material was CD4+ T cells from PBMCs cultured without peptide, obtained after COVID-19 vaccination. These receptors were taken from a human donor who received a COVID-19 vaccine.

The chain joins TRBV29-1 to TRBJ2-3; no reliable D call. The V end lost 5 bases, the J end lost 2 bases, and 5 bases lay between the germline ends. CDR1 is SQVTM and CDR2 is ANQGSEA in the germline V gene. This CDR3 is built from 11 residues. The CDR3 DNA reads as TGCAGCGTTCGGCCCACAGATACGCAGTATTTT. It translates to CSVRPTDTQYF.

J is TRBJ1-4 and V is TRBV12-3 or TRBV12-4, with a possible D match to TRBD1 (5 bases). Trimming took 6 bases from V and 0 from J, leaving 5 bases between them. The CDR3 consists of 13 residues. The CDR3 loop is CASRGPTNEKLFF. CDR3 DNA: TGTGCCAGCAGGGGGCCAACTAATGAAAAACTGTTTTTT.

The V and J genes are TRBV19 and TRBJ1-5, with D perhaps matching TRBD1 (5 bases). The germline V and J ends were trimmed by 4 bases and 5 bases, with 18 bases remaining between them. Germline loops: CDR1 LNHDA, CDR2 SQIVND (reference sequence). CDR3 length: 16 amino acids. CDR3 loop: CASSTLQVWGDQPQHF. The CDR3 nucleotides are TGTGCCAGTAGTACGCTACAAGTCTGGGGCGATCAGCCCCAGCATTTT.

The chain combines TRBV6-1 with TRBJ2-7; D is unresolved. V gave up 1 base and J gave up 6 bases, with 13 bases separating them. Germline V lookup: CDR1 MNHNS, CDR2 SASEGT. The CDR3 is 14 residues long. In nucleotides, the CDR3 is TGTGCCAGCAGTGAAGGGTCCATGACGGTCGAGCAGTACTTC. It codes for CASSEGSMTVEQYF.

The chain employs TRBV10-1 and TRBJ2-3; 14 nucleotides line up with TRBD2. CDR1 and CDR2 (germline): WNHNN, SYGVQD (reference sequence). The CDR3 covers 15 residues. J lost 9 bases, V lost 4 bases, and 6 bases had no gene match. CDR3 coding DNA: TGCGCCAGCAGTGCGGGACTAGCGGGGGCTGGAACGCAGTATTTT. It translates to CASSAGLAGAGTQYF.

This chain links TRBV5-1 with TRBJ2-2; 11 bases are a match to TRBD2. The CDR3 has 14 residues. V shed 7 bases, J shed 4 bases, and the junction held 3 bases outside the gene matches. CDR1 SGHRS and CDR2 YFSETQ come from the germline V gene. CDR3 sequence: CASRLAGSTGELFF. The CDR3 nucleotides read TGCGCCAGCCGACTAGCGGGAAGCACCGGGGAGCTGTTTTTT.

The chain carries TRBV19 and TRBJ2-7; 12 nucleotides line up with TRBD2. With 5 bases clipped from V and 3 bases from J, the junction kept 8 bases outside the gene matches. Germline V lookup: CDR1 LNHDA, CDR2 SQIVND (reference sequence). CDR3 size: 16 residues. CDR3: CASSLAGTSGRYEQYF. The CDR3 DNA is TGTGCCAGTAGTTTGGCCGGGACTAGCGGGCGCTACGAGCAGTACTTC.

There are a few counts of this clone. The chain carries TRBV5-6 and TRBJ2-7; D might be TRBD1 (7 bases). The V and J ends lost 2 bases and 3 bases respectively, with 18 bases between them. This CDR3 region has 16 residues. CDR1 is SGHDT and CDR2 is YYEEEE in the germline V gene. The CDR3 DNA is TGTGCCAGCAGCTTCTCCCAGGGGGACTTGTACTACGAGCAGTACTTC. Residues: CASSFSQGDLYYEQYF.

The rearrangement links TRBV18 to TRBJ1-1; D is unclear. Germline V gene data show CDR1 as KGHSH and CDR2 as LQKENI. The CDR3 is made up of 13 amino acids. Deletions cut 5 bases from V and 4 bases from J, with 11 bases between. CDR3 amino acids: CASSYDEATEAFF. CDR3 bases: TGTGCCAGCTCATACGACGAAGCCACTGAAGCTTTCTTT.

The rearrangement joins TRBV5-1 to TRBJ1-3; D call uncertain. V lost 3 bases to trimming and J lost 2 bases, with 12 bases between them. Germline V gene data show CDR1 as SGHRS and CDR2 as YFSETQ. The CDR3 contains 15 residues. CDR3 in DNA: TGCGCCAGCAGCTCCCTCGGAGGAACTGGAAACACCATATATTTT. Residues: CASSSLGGTGNTIYF.

This clone was seen a few times. The chain combines TRBV7-9 with TRBJ2-1, with D perhaps TRBD1 (7 bases). CDR1 and CDR2 (germline): SEHNR, FQNEAQ (reference sequence). The CDR3 has 19 residues. With 2 bases removed from V and 6 bases from J, the gap between germline ends came to 26 bases. The CDR3 here is CASSLTLIRGQGEANEQFF. CDR3 coding DNA: TGTGCCAGCAGCTTAACCCTAATAAGGGGGCAGGGGGAGGCCAATGAGCAGTTCTTC. Variable domain in full (rest from reference TRBV7-9 and TRBJ2-1): DTGVSQNPRHKITKRGQNVTFRCDPISEHNRLYWYRQTLGQGPEFLTYFQNEAQLEKSRLLSDRFSAERPKGSFSTLEIQRTEQGDSAMYLCASSLTLIRGQGEANEQFFGPGTRLTVL.

The chain joins TRBV29-1 to TRBJ1-4; TRBD1 aligns across 9 bases. Germline values: CDR1 SQVTM, CDR2 ANQGSEA. V lost 6 bases to trimming and J lost 8 bases; unmatched junction nucleotides: 16. The CDR3 runs to 16 residues. DNA for the CDR3: TGCAGCGTGATTCCCGGGACAGGGTACGGGGGGGAAAAACTGTTTTTT. This gives the protein CSVIPGTGYGGEKLFF.

The rearrangement joins TRBV2 to TRBJ2-1; D remains unclear. The germline CDR1 and CDR2 sequences are SNHLY and FYNNEI. This CDR3 has 11 amino acids. Trimming removed 6 bases at V and 12 bases at J, with 12 bases between. CDR3 loop: CASSDPGPQFF. CDR3 nucleotides: TGTGCCAGCAGCGACCCGGGCCCGCAGTTCTTC.

The DNA for the CDR3 is TGTGCCAGCAGCCAAGAACCGGGAGTTACTGAAGCTTTCTTT. Translation gives CASSQEPGVTEAFF. The chain carries TRBV3-1 (or the pseudogene TRBV3-2) and TRBJ1-1; no firm D call. V was trimmed by 0 bases and J by 5 bases, leaving 10 bases between them. CDR1 and CDR2 (germline): LGHDT, YNNKEL (reference sequence). This CDR3 comprises 14 residues.

This chain links TRBV5-1 with TRBJ1-1; 9 nucleotides line up with TRBD1. CDR3 length: 14 residues. Unmatched junction bases numbered 5, after V lost 7 bases and J lost 1 base. Per germline, CDR1 SGHRS and CDR2 YFSETQ. CDR3 sequence: CASQTDRGNTEAFF. CDR3 coding DNA: TGCGCCAGCCAAACGGACAGGGGGAACACTGAAGCTTTCTTT.

The chain uses TRBV30 and TRBJ2-5; D is possibly TRBD2 (5 bases). Germline-derived CDR1 and CDR2 are GTSNPN and SVGIG (reference sequence). This CDR3 comprises 13 residues. With 3 bases removed from V and 2 bases from J, the gap between germline ends came to 10 bases. The CDR3 DNA is TGTGCCTGGAGCCTCCGGAGGCAAGAGACCCAGTACTTC. As protein: CAWSLRRQETQYF.

The V and J genes are TRBV27 and TRBJ1-3; D call uncertain. CDR1 and CDR2 (germline): MNHEY, SMNVEV (reference sequence). Trimming cost V 5 bases and J 0 bases, with 20 bases left between them. The CDR3 is 18 residues long. The CDR3 nucleotides are TGTGCCAGCAGTCAACCCCCGGCGCGGTTAAGCTCTGGAAACACCATATATTTT. As protein: CASSQPPARLSSGNTIYF.

The rearrangement links TRBV6-5 to TRBJ1-1, with D tentatively TRBD1 (6 bases). Per the germline V gene, CDR1 is MNHEY and CDR2 is SVGAGI. The CDR3 has 15 amino acids. Trimming left V 6 bases short and J 1 base short, with 15 bases between. CDR3 DNA sequence: TGTGCCAGCAGCTCTAACAGGGTGGGGAACACTGAAGCTTTCTTT. Protein sequence: CASSSNRVGNTEAFF.

The chain carries TRBV6-5 and TRBJ2-3; 7 nucleotides align to TRBD2. With V trimmed by 6 bases and J by 2 bases, 5 bases remained unmatched. This CDR3 is 14 amino acids long. Germline CDR1 reads MNHEY; CDR2 reads SVGAGI. Here the CDR3 reads CASSPGLLTDTQYF. The CDR3 DNA reads TGTGCCAGCAGCCCGGGACTACTCACAGATACGCAGTATTTT.

V and J are TRBV27 and TRBJ1-5, with D possibly TRBD1 on 6 matching bases. The CDR3 consists of 14 residues. V lost 4 bases and J 7 bases, leaving 14 bases between the germline ends. Per the germline V gene, CDR1 is MNHEY and CDR2 is SMNVEV (reference sequence). The CDR3 sequence is CASSCEGVWQPQHF. DNA for the CDR3: TGTGCCAGCAGTTGTGAGGGGGTCTGGCAGCCCCAGCATTTT.

This clone was observed a handful of times. The J gene is TRBJ2-1, the V gene TRBV24-1; 10 nucleotides match TRBD1. The CDR3 extends over 15 amino acids. Germline lookup yields CDR1 KGHDR and CDR2 SFDVKD. Trimming removed 2 bases from V and 7 bases from J; junction bases left unmatched: 4. CDR3 in DNA: TGTGCCACCAGTGATTCCGGGACAGGGGAGAATGAGCAGTTCTTC. It specifies CATSDSGTGENEQFF.